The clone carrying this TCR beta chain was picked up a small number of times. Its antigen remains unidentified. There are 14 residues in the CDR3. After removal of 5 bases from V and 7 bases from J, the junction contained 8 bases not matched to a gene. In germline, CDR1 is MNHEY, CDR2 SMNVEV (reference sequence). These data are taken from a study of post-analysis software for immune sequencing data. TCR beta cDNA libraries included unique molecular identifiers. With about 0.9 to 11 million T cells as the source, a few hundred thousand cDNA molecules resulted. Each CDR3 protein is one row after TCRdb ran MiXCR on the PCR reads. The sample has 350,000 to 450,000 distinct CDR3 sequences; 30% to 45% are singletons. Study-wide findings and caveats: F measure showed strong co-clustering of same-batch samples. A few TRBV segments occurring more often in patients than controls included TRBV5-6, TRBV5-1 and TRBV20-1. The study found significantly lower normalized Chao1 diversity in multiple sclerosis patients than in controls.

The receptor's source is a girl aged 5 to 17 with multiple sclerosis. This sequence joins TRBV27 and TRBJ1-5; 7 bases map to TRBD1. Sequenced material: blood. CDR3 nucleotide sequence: TGTGCCAGCAGTACCAGGGGGAGCCGGCAGCCCCAGCATTTT. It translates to CASSTRGSRQPQHF.